Listed here is a single T cell receptor beta chain. The antigen is unknown. The source of the sample is a study of PD-1 blockade in mismatch repair-deficient tumors. As for the study in general: Patients had around 12 mismatch repair-deficient cancer types, all previously treated and progressing.

Findings and limits, study-wide: Tumor-resident clones, often undetectable pretreatment in blood, expanded then contracted after pembrolizumab.

This CDR3 contains 15 residues. CDR1 and CDR2 (germline): LGHNA, YNFKEQ. The junction had 7 bases not matched to a gene; V was cut back by 0 bases and J by 6 bases. TCRs were sequenced from three patients responding to pembrolizumab. The method was immunoSEQ multiplex PCR; TCRdb's version includes in-frame clones alone and lacks a portion of them. The data contain some 50,000 clones, 77% of them singletons. The sample in question was PBMCs, obtained before pembrolizumab treatment. The sequence derives from an adult with mismatch repair-deficient cancer. This chain uses TRBV4-2 with TRBJ2-7; TRBD1 aligns across 8 bases. The CDR3 nucleotides are TGTGCCAGCAGCCAAGAAAGGACAGGGCTTCGCGAGCAGTACTTC. It specifies CASSQERTGLREQYF.